The source of this T cell receptor beta chain is a study of blood T cell repertoires in COVID-19. For the study at large: Researchers got acute and convalescent COVID-19 samples from the United States, Italy and Spain. PBMCs, B-cell-depleted T cells, or T cells provided the cDNA or gDNA that made up the material.

In the authors' workflow: Estimates of nucleated cell counts were drawn from the amplification of reference gene primers. This table comes from immunoSEQ multiplex PCR, and its TCRdb copy is limited to in-frame clones, with some not included. V and J calls and clone size follow that table, whereas D and trimming were derived from the DNA. The top ten clones hold about 3.2% of a sample with fewer than 60,000 clones, around four fifths of them seen once. Germline-derived CDR1 and CDR2 are SGHRS and YFSETQ. The V segment lost 1 base and the J segment 6 bases; nucleotides outside the gene matches: 6. The CDR3 totals 14 residues.

The chain has TRBV5-1 and TRBJ2-7; 8 positions match TRBD1. The sample comprised peripheral blood. The clonotype comes from a man between 60 and 75 years old with acute or convalescent COVID-19. The CDR3 nucleotides are TGCGCCAGCAGCTTGTGGCAGGGGGCAAGCGAGCAGTACTTC. It specifies CASSLWQGASEQYF. Full variable domain (missing parts from reference TRBV5-1 and TRBJ2-7): KAGVTQTPRYLIKTRGQQVTLSCSPISGHRSVSWYQQTPGQGLQFLFEYFSETQRNKGNFPGRFSGRQFSNSRSEMNVSTLELGDSALYLCASSLWQGASEQYFGPGTRLTVT.